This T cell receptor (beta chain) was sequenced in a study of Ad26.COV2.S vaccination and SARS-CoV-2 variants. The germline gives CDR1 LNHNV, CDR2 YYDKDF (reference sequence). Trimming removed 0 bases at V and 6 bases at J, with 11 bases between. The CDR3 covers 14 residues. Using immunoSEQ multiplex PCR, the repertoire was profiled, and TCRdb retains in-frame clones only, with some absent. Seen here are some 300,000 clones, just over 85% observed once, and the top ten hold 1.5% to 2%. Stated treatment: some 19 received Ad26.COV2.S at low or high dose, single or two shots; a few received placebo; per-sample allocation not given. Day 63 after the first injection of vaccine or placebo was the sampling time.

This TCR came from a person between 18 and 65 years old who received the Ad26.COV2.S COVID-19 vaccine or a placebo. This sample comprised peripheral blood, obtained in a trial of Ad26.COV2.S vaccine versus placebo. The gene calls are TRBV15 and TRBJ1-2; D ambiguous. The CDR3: CATSRDLGWDGYTF. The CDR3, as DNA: TGTGCCACCAGCAGAGACCTGGGATGGGATGGCTACACCTTC.